This T cell receptor (beta chain) was sequenced for a study of blood T cell repertoires in COVID-19. Clones were read by immunoSEQ multiplex PCR, and TCRdb kept only the in-frame ones, dropping some. Altogether roughly 200,000 clones are present, 80% to 95% being singletons, with the ten largest covering about 0.54%. V gave up 6 bases and J gave up 2 bases, with 13 bases separating them. Germline lookup yields CDR1 ENHRY and CDR2 SYGVKD. CDR3 length: 15 amino acids. This clone was seen only once. The chain combines TRBV10-3 with TRBJ2-2, with D perhaps matching TRBD1 (6 bases). This TCR was sampled from a man aged 50 or older with acute or convalescent COVID-19. Sequences were obtained from peripheral blood. The CDR3 loop is CAISAGTTNTGELFF. The CDR3 DNA sequence: TGTGCCATCAGCGCCGGGACAACTAACACCGGGGAGCTGTTTTTT.